This T cell receptor (beta chain) appears in the sequencing data of a study of cytomegalovirus exposure and HLA in healthy donors. General study findings and limits: Apart from CMV serostatus, no immune exposure information was available.

V dropped 7 bases and J dropped 3; count of bases not matched to a gene: 9. The length of the CDR3 is 15 residues. CDR1 is MDHEN, CDR2 SYDVKM, per germline. This clone came up once. Its target is unknown. PCR used 60 Vbeta primers and 13 Jbeta primers. Sequencing used immunoSEQ multiplex PCR; TCRdb keeps in-frame clones, though not all of them. The profile covers over 150,000 clones, with over 65% appearing a single time and roughly 2% taken by the ten largest. Sequenced: PBMCs. This sequence was found in a man younger than 40 in good health and CMV-seronegative. This chain links TRBV28 with TRBJ1-5; 7 bases line up with TRBD1. The CDR3: CASMRGQGNNQPQHF. Written as DNA, the CDR3 is TGTGCCAGCATGAGGGGGCAGGGGAACAATCAGCCCCAGCATTTT.